This T cell receptor beta chain was documented in a study of CD8 T cells in Susac syndrome. The RNA, about 0.45 to 1 ug, was put through reverse transcription using random hexamers. With immunoSEQ multiplex PCR, TCR beta CDR3 was amplified across 54 Vbeta and 13 Jbeta. TCRdb redid the calling of the immunoSEQ multiplex PCR reads with MiXCR, one entry per CDR3 protein. The repertoire has about 76,000 distinct CDR3 sequences, 90% to 95% of them found once; the top ten carry about 0.52%. V was clipped by 3 bases and J by 2 bases; unmatched bases: 2. Germline V CDR1 and CDR2: SGHVS, FQNEAQ. CDR3 length: 14 amino acids. Peripheral blood CD8+ and CD4+ T cells were profiled by TCR beta sequencing.

The rearrangement joins TRBV7-8 to TRBJ2-7, with 9 bases lining up with TRBD1. Sample: CD8+ T cells from PBMCs. The sequence came from a human donor with multiple sclerosis. DNA for the CDR3: TGTGCCAGCAGCTTGGACAGGGGCGCCTACGAGCAGTACTTC. It yields the protein CASSLDRGAYEQYF.